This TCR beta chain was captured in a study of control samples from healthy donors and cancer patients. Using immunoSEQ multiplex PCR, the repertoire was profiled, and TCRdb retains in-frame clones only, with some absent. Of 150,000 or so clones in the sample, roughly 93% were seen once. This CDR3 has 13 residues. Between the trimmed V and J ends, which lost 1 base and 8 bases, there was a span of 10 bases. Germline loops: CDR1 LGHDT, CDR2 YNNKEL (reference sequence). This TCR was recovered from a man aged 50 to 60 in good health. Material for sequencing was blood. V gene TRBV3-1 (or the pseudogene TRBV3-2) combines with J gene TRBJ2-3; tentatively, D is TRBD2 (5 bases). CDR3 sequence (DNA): TGTGCCAGCAGCCAAGGAGTTGCGGGTACGCAGTATTTT. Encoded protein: CASSQGVAGTQYF.